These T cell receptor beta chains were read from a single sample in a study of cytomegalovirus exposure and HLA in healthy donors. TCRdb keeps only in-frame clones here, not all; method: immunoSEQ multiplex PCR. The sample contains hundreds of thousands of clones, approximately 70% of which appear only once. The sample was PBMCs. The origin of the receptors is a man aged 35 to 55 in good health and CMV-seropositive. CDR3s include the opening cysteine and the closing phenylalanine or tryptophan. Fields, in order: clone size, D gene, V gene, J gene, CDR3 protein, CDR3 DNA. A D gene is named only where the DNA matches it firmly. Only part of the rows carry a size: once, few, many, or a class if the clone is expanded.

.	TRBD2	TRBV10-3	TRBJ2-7	CAISETSGEYEQYF	TGTGCCATCAGCGAGACTAGCGGGGAGTACGAGCAGTACTTC
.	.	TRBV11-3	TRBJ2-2	CASSLRGWTGELFF	TGTGCCAGCAGCTTAAGGGGGTGGACCGGGGAGCTGTTTTTT
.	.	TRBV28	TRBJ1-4	CASTPGRFREKLFF	TGTGCCAGCACCCCCGGCAGGTTTAGGGAAAAACTGTTTTTT
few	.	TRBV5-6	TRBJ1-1	CASSLTVNTEAFF	TGTGCCAGCAGCTTGACAGTCAACACTGAAGCTTTCTTT
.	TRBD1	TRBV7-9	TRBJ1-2	CASTPGQGVQGVYGYTF	TGTGCCAGCACCCCGGGACAGGGGGTTCAAGGGGTCTATGGCTACACCTTC
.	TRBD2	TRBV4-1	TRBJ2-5	CASSQGRTSGGASPGETQYF	TGCGCCAGCAGCCAAGGGAGGACTAGCGGGGGGGCCAGCCCCGGGGAGACCCAGTACTTC
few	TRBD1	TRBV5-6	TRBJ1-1	CASRTGRRGAEAFF	TGTGCCAGCAGGACAGGGCGAAGGGGCGCTGAAGCTTTCTTT
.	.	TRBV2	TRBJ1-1	CASSEEGGGTEAFF	TGTGCCAGCAGTGAAGAGGGGGGAGGGACTGAAGCTTTCTTT
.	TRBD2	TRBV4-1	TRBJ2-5	CASSPRGERLAGGMETQYF	TGCGCCAGCAGCCCTCGGGGGGAGAGACTAGCGGGGGGTATGGAGACCCAGTACTTC
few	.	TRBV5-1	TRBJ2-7	CASAPGEFNEQYF	TGCGCCAGCGCCCCTGGGGAGTTCAACGAGCAGTACTTC